Reported below is one T cell receptor beta chain. This clonotype has a single count. Its antigen is not yet known. No clone much larger than this one lies a single base away; base qualities are absent. One read provides weak support. To prepare the library, 5' RACE was applied. TCRdb lists the instrument as NextSeq 500. Unique molecular identifiers were attached to individual cDNA molecules in the TCR library protocol so that sequencing error and PCR bias could be corrected. Sequencing covered both TCR alpha and beta chains, and within each sample the abundances of alpha and beta sequences were tightly co-correlated. The authors' pipeline ran thus. V gene, J gene and CDR3 annotation of TCR sequences was performed with Decombinator V4. Expanded TCRs were defined as changing significantly between any two time points under a Poisson model with p below 0.0001. Abundances of TCRs were expressed as counts per million after normalisation to the total number of TCRs sequenced in each sample. TRAV1-2 paired with TRAJ12, TRAJ20 or TRAJ33 defined MAIT TCRs, while TRAV10 paired with TRAJ18 defined iNKT TCRs. VDJdb, accessed on 1 November 2021, was searched for TCRs annotated for CMV, EBV and SARS-CoV-2, and TCRs annotated for more than one antigen were excluded. TCRdb trimmed the raw reads at Q25, called clones with MiXCR and kept productive beta chains. Rows with a matching CDR3 protein are joined into one entry that keeps the most common DNA and genes. What appears here as the V and J calls and clone size reflects TCRdb's work, not the paper's. The sample has under 65,000 distinct CDR3 sequences on record, around 12% of them singletons. The ten largest clones add up to around 3.5% of the sample.

The sample is drawn from a study of early T cells in non-severe SARS-CoV-2 infection (dated by TCRdb to about 2021). Study-level background: TCR sequencing used bulk RNA from unsorted whole blood, so alpha and beta chains could not be paired.

Findings and caveats that apply to the study as a whole: Matching against VDJdb was skewed toward anti-spike CD8 responses, likely underestimated virus-specific expansions, and missed private and CD4 specificities.

V lost 0 bases and J lost 15 bases, and the count of bases not matched to a germline gene is 6. From a lookup of the germline V gene (reference sequence), CDR1 and CDR2 are GTSNPN and SVGIG. The CDR3 runs 13 residues from the cysteine to the phenylalanine. Only the CDR3 part of the read is kept: 39 bases, read in frame from the first base. Set within a cohort of healthcare workers in London, UK, this nested case-control study involved weekly PCR testing of nasopharyngeal swabs along with blood sampling. Between 23 and 31 March 2020, the week of the UK lockdown, healthcare workers were enrolled and then followed up weekly for as long as 16 weeks.

The receptor was derived from an adult who was a healthcare worker with PCR-confirmed SARS-CoV-2 infection or an uninfected control (not recorded which). Sample: whole blood. This sequence uses TRBV30 and TRBJ2-1; 12 junctional bases match TRBD2. The encoded CDR3 is CAWSVSTSGRRFF. In nucleotides, the sequence is TGTGCCTGGAGTGTAAGTACTAGCGGGAGGCGGTTCTTC.